The source of this T cell receptor (beta chain) is a study of human T cells and chemical hapten exposure. Background on the study: Read at 6 days, the patch tests placed 0.01% DPC on the upper back. Predominantly women, the patients had alopecia areata, totalis or universalis.

Trimming removed 5 bases at V and 4 bases at J, with 11 bases between. This CDR3 has 13 amino acids. Per germline, CDR1 SGHVS and CDR2 FNYEAQ. Time point specified: patch test 1, 2 weeks after DPC sensitization. Treatment of the sample: therapeutic diphenylcyclopropenone sensitization with weekly scalp DPC. It was unfractionated whole blood from which total RNA was extracted. The library tagged each cDNA molecule with unique molecular identifiers. TCRdb analysed the RACE reads with MiXCR anew, one entry per CDR3 protein. The sample lists approximately 52,000 distinct CDR3 sequences, more than 9.5% seen once, with 1.8% in the top ten. This clonotype was counted ten times or more.

The sequenced sample was whole blood, obtained in connection with sensitization to the hapten diphenylcyclopropenone (DPC). This sequence originates from a woman aged 40 to 55 with alopecia areata. Some clones in this sample may be carry-over from other donors' samples. The rearrangement joins TRBV7-6 to TRBJ1-1; no clear D. CDR3 DNA: TGTGCCAGCAGCCCCATCGGGAGCACTGAAGCTTTCTTT. Its protein is CASSPIGSTEAFF.